This T cell receptor (beta chain) was sequenced for a study of blood T cell repertoires in COVID-19. Overall study: Samples of COVID-19 (acute and convalescent) were obtained from the United States, Italy and Spain. From T cells, B-cell-depleted T cells, or PBMCs came the material, which was cDNA or gDNA.

Per the germline V gene, CDR1 is SGHTA and CDR2 is FQGNSA. This CDR3 is 17 amino acids long. The J segment lost 6 bases and the V segment lost 8 bases, leaving 15 bases of the junction unmatched. Per the original methods: From reference gene primer amplification, estimates of nucleated cell counts were derived. Clones were sequenced by immunoSEQ multiplex PCR, and TCRdb holds only the in-frame ones, with some missing. V and J calls and clone size are as listed in that table; D and trimming were resolved from the DNA. The sample shows 150,000 to 180,000 clones, roughly 80% of them seen only once. The J gene is TRBJ2-7, the V gene TRBV7-2, with 14 bases matching TRBD2. The sample taken for sequencing was peripheral blood. The source is a man in his 60s with acute or convalescent COVID-19. In nucleotides, the CDR3 is TGTGCCAGCGCATCCCGGACTAGCGGGAGGCCGAGGATCGAGCAGTACTTC. It codes for CASASRTSGRPRIEQYF.